The rows below give T cell receptor beta chains drawn from one sample of a study of T cells after yellow fever vaccination. MiXCR was run by TCRdb on the 5' RACE reads, yielding one entry per CDR3 protein. The top ten clones hold about 41% of a sample with some 29,000 distinct CDR3 sequences, around 5% of them seen once. The specimen comprised CD8+ T cells sorted from PBMCs, sampled 10 days after the yellow fever booster vaccination. The receptors derive from a man aged 25-45 years who received the YFV17D yellow fever vaccine. Both conserved end residues are part of each CDR3. Fields, in order: D gene, clone size, J gene, CDR3 length, V gene, CDR3 protein, CDR3 DNA. A D gene is named only where the DNA matches it firmly. Size is stated as once, few, many, or a class for an expanded clone.

NA many TRBJ2-7 16 TRBV11-2 CASSIRGTHTTYEQYF TGTGCCAGCAGTATACGGGGGACGCATACTACCTACGAGCAGTACTTC
NA many TRBJ2-7 13 TRBV5-5 CASSLAGAVEQYF TGTGCCAGCAGTCTAGCAGGGGCGGTCGAGCAGTACTTC
NA many TRBJ2-1 16 TRBV20-1 CSAREMGAGVYDEQFF TGCAGTGCTAGAGAAATGGGGGCAGGGGTATACGATGAGCAGTTCTTC
NA many TRBJ1-5 18 TRBV23-1 CASSQRWPTPPSDQPQHF TGCGCCAGCAGTCAGAGGTGGCCCACACCTCCATCGGATCAGCCCCAGCATTTT
TRBD1 many TRBJ2-6 17 TRBV14 CASSPEGGFSGANVLTF TGTGCCAGCAGCCCAGAAGGGGGCTTCTCTGGGGCCAACGTCCTGACTTTC
NA many TRBJ2-1 16 TRBV19 CASSIVAGGANNEQFF TGTGCCAGTAGTATTGTGGCGGGCGGAGCAAACAATGAGCAGTTCTTC
NA many TRBJ2-2 15 TRBV5-1 CASSLYTPDTGELFF TGCGCCAGCAGCTTGTATACTCCCGACACCGGGGAGCTGTTTTTT
NA many TRBJ1-2 12 TRBV10-2 CASSEWTEGYTF TGCGCCAGCAGCGAATGGACCGAGGGCTACACCTTC
NA many TRBJ2-7 15 TRBV20-1 CSARDLGIPSYEQYF TGCAGTGCTAGAGATCTAGGGATCCCCTCCTACGAGCAGTACTTC
NA many TRBJ2-5 16 TRBV7-9 CASSTEAGDRRETQYF TGTGCCAGCAGCACCGAGGCAGGGGATCGGCGAGAGACCCAGTACTTC
TRBD2 many TRBJ2-1 13 TRBV11-2 CASLPSGSDEQFF TGTGCCAGCCTCCCTAGCGGGAGCGATGAGCAGTTCTTC
TRBD2 many TRBJ2-3 17 TRBV6-2/TRBV6-3 CASSKPRLAGGTDTQYF TGTGCCAGCAGTAAACCTCGACTAGCGGGAGGCACAGATACGCAGTATTTT
TRBD2 many TRBJ2-1 12 TRBV7-2 CASSLGTSFFLF TGTGCCAGCAGCTTAGGGACTAGCTTTTTCCTCTTC